This entry describes one TCR beta chain. The antigen remains unidentified. Germline V gene sequence: CDR1 LNHNV, CDR2 YYDKDF (reference sequence). The CDR3 is 13 residues long. V lost 5 bases and J 4 bases, leaving 9 bases between the germline ends. This sample was taken from a study of T cells in Graves' hyperthyroidism and ophthalmopathy. Study background: Peripheral blood was collected at initial diagnosis, before any treatment.

Lactation, pregnancy, other autoimmune disease or uncontrolled infection led to exclusion of patients. Diagnosis relied on clinical symptoms, serum thyroxine and TRAb, thyroid ultrasound and orbital computed tomography. Study findings and constraints: Peripheral blood also featured most of the thyroid clonotypes expanded above 0.001.

Amplified TCR beta CDR3 regions came from RNA transcripts. HTBI primers were the set used in a first-round RT-PCR of the TCR CDR3. TCRdb re-analysed the multiplex PCR reads in MiXCR, keeping a single row per CDR3 protein. This table has approximately 600,000 distinct CDR3 sequences, around 16% appearing once. V is TRBV15 and J is TRBJ2-4; D remains unclear. Sequencing input: blood. The sequence was obtained from a woman aged 25-40 years with Graves' hyperthyroidism. This chain's CDR3 is CATSSRGKNIQYF. In DNA, the CDR3 is TGTGCCACCAGCTCCCGCGGTAAAAACATTCAGTACTTC.